Listed here is a single T cell receptor (beta chain). The antigen is not known. The authors deemed Graves' hyperthyroidism stable absent ophthalmopathy progression within 18 months. The entry originates in a study of T cells in Graves' hyperthyroidism and ophthalmopathy. Study results and caveats: Ophthalmopathy prediction by the model preceded onset by a median roughly 6 months. Expanded thyroid clonotypes (above 0.001) were mostly also found in blood.

Authors of the study amplified TCR beta CDR3 regions from RNA transcripts. When the TCR CDR3 underwent first-round RT-PCR, the HTBI primer set was used. TCRdb re-analysed the multiplex PCR reads in MiXCR, keeping a single row per CDR3 protein. Of approximately 870,000 distinct CDR3 sequences listed, more than 30% are singletons. This TCR was sampled from a man younger than 30 with Graves' hyperthyroidism. The sample was blood.

The CDR3 sequence is CATSRDRGRGPLHF. The CDR3 coding sequence is TGTGCCACCAGCAGAGACCGGGGCCGGGGGCCCCTCCACTTT. This sequence joins TRBV15 and TRBJ1-6; D is possibly TRBD1 (5 bases). The CDR3 is 14 residues long. Germline values: CDR1 LNHNV, CDR2 YYDKDF (reference sequence). Trimming shortened V by 0 bases and J by 13 bases, and 13 bases separated the two germline ends.